This T cell receptor (beta chain) was obtained from a study of vaccination effects on CD4 cells after COVID-19. Study-wide context: After the second dose, samples were taken at median day 72.

Trimming shortened V by 0 bases and J by 6 bases, and 13 bases separated the two germline ends. This CDR3 is built from 14 residues. Germline loops: CDR1 SGHDT, CDR2 YYEEEE. General study results and limits: Marked clonal contraction of both clone types appeared late after vaccination.

TCRdb keeps only in-frame clones here, not all; method: immunoSEQ multiplex PCR. This table has fewer than 40,000 clones, about 80% appearing once. This clone was seen more than once but under ten times. Its specificity is not known. In the ViraFEST assay, antigen-specific CD4+ clonotypes were identified by expansion after peptide-pool stimulation. Following a roughly ten-day culture, CD4+ T cells were purified. All participants had two doses of either the BNT162b2 or mRNA-1273 vaccine. Previously uninfected by SARS-CoV-2, the vaccine recipients also showed negative nucleocapsid antibodies. Each well held approximately 1.8 million PBMC cultured with around 9.4 ug/ml peptides and roughly 11 IU/ml IL-2.

Material: CD4+ T cells from PBMCs cultured with HCoV-NL63 spike peptides, obtained after COVID-19 vaccination. V usage is TRBV5-6 and J usage is TRBJ2-7; D possibly matches TRBD1 or TRBD2 (5 bases each). This TCR derives from a human donor who received a COVID-19 vaccine. Some clones in this sample may be carry-over from other donors' samples. In DNA form, the CDR3 reads TGTGCCAGCAGCTTGGTATGGGGGAAGGGCGAGCAGTACGTC. This gives the protein CASSLVWGKGEQYV.